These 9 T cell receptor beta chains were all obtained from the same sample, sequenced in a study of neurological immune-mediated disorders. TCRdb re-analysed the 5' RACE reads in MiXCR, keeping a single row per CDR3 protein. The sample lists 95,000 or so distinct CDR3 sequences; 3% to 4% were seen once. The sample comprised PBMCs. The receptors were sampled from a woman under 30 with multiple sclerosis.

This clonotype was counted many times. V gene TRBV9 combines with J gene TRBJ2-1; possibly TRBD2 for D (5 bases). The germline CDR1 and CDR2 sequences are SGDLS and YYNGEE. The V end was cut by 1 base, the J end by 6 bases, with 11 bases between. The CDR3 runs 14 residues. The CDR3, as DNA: TGTGCCAGCAGCGTATACGGAGGACCCAATGAGCAGTTCTTC. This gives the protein CASSVYGGPNEQFF.

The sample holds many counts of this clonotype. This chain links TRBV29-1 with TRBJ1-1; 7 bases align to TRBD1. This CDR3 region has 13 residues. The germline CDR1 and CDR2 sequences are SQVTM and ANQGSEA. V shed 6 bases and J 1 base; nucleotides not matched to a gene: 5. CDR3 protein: CSVEGQSNTEAFF. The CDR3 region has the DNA TGCAGCGTCGAGGGACAGTCGAACACTGAAGCTTTCTTT.

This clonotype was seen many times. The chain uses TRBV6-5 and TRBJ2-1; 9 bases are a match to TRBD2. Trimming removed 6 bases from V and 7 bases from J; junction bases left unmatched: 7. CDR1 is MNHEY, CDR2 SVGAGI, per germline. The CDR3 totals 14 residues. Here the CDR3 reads CASRGTSKLNEQFF. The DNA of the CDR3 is TGTGCCAGCAGAGGGACTAGCAAGCTGAATGAGCAGTTCTTC.

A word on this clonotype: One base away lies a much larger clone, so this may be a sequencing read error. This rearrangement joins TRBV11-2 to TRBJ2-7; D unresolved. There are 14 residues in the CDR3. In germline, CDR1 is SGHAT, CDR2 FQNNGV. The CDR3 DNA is TGTACCAGCAGCTTAGGTGGCAGACCCTACGAGCAGTACTTC. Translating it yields CTSSLGGRPYEQYF.

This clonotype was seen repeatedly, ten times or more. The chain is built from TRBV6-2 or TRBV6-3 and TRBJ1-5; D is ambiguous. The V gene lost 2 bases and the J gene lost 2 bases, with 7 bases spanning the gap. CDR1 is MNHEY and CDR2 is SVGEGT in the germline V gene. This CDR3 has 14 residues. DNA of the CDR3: TGTGCCAGCAGTTACCGTGCGCGCAATCAGCCCCAGCATTTT. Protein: CASSYRARNQPQHF.

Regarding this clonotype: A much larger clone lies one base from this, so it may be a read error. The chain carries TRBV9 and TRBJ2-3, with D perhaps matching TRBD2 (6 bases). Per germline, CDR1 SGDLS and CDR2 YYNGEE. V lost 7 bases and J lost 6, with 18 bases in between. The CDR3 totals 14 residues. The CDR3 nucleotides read TGTGCCAGCGGTAAACTCGGGAGTCAGGATACGCAGTATTTT. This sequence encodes CASGKLGSQDTQYF.

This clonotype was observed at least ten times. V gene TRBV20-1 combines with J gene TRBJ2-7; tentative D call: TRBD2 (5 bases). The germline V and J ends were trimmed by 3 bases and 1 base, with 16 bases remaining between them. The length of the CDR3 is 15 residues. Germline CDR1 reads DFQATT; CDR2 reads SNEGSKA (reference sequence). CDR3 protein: CSARRTGFGSYEQYF. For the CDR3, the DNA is TGCAGTGCTAGGAGAACGGGGTTCGGGTCCTACGAGCAGTACTTC.

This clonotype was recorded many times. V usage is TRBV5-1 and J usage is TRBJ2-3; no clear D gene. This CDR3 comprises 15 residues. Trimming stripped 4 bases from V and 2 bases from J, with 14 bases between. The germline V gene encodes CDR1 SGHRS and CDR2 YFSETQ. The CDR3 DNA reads TGCGCCAGCAGCGGATCCTCCCCCGTCACAGATACGCAGTATTTT. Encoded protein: CASSGSSPVTDTQYF.

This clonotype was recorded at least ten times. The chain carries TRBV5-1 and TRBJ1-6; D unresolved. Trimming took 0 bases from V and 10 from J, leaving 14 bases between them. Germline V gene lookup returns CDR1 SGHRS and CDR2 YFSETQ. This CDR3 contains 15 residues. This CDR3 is CASSLAVVRESPLHF. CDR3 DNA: TGCGCCAGCAGCTTGGCGGTTGTGAGAGAGTCACCCCTCCACTTT.